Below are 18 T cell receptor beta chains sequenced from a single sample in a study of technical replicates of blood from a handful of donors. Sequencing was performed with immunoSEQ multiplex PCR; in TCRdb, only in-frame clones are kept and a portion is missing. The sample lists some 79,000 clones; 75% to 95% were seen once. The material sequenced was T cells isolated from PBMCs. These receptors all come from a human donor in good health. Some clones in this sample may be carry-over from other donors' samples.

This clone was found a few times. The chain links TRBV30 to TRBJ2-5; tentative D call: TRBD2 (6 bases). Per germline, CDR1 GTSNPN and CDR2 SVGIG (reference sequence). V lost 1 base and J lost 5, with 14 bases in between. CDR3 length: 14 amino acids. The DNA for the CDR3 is TGTGCCTGGAGTGCGCCGGGACTTCGGGAGACCCAGTACTTC. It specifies CAWSAPGLRETQYF.

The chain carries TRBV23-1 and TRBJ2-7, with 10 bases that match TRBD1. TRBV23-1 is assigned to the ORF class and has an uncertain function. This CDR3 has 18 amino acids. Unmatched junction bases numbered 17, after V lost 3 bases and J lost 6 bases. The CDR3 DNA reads TGCGCCAGCAGTCATACTCCGATACCGGGACAGGGGATCTCCGAGCAGTACTTC. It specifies CASSHTPIPGQGISEQYF.

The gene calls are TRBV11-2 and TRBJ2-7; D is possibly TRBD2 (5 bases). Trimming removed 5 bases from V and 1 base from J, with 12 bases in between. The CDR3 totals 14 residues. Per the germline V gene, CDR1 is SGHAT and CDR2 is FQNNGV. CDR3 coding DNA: TGTGCCAGCAGCGAATGGTCGGGGTCCTACGAGCAGTACTTC. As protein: CASSEWSGSYEQYF.

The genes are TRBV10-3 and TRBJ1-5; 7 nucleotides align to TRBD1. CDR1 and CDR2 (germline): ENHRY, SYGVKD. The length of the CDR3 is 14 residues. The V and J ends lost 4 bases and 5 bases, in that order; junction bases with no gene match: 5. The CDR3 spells CAISAQGEDQPQHF. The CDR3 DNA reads TGTGCCATCAGTGCCCAGGGGGAGGATCAGCCCCAGCATTTT.

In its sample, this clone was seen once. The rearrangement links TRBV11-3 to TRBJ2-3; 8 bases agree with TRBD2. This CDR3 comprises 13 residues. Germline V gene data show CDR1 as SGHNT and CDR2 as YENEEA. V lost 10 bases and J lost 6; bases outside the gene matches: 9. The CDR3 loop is CANPAGAFDTQYF. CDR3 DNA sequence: TGTGCCAACCCAGCGGGAGCCTTCGATACGCAGTATTTT.

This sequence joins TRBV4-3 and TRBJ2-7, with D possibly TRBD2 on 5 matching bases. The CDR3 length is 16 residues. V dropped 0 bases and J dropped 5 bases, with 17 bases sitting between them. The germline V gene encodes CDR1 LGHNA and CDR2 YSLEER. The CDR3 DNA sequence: TGCGCCAGCAGCCAAGAGCGGACTTCAATCCTGGACGAGCAGTACTTC. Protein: CASSQERTSILDEQYF.

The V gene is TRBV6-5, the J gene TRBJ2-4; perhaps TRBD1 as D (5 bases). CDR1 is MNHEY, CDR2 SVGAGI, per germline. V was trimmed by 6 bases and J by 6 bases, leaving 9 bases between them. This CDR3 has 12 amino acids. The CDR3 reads CASRGPGNIQYF. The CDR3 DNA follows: TGTGCCAGCAGGGGGCCGGGAAACATTCAGTACTTC.

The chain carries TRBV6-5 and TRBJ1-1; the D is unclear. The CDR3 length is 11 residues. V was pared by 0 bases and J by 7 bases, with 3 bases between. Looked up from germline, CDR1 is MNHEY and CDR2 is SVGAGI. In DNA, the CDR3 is TGTGCCAGCAGTTACTCTAATGAAGCTTTCTTT. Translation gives CASSYSNEAFF.

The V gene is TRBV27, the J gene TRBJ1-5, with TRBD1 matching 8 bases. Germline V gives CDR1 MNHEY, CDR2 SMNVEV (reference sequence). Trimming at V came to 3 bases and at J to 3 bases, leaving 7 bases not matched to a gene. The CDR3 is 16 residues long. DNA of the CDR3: TGTGCCAGCAGTTTTGCGGGACAGGTCTTCAATCAGCCCCAGCATTTT. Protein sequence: CASSFAGQVFNQPQHF.

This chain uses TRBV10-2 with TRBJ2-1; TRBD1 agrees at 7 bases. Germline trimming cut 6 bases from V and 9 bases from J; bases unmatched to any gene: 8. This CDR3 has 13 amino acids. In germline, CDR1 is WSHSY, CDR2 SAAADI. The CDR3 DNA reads TGCGCCAGCAGGGGACAGTACAAGAGTGAGCAGTTCTTC. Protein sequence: CASRGQYKSEQFF.

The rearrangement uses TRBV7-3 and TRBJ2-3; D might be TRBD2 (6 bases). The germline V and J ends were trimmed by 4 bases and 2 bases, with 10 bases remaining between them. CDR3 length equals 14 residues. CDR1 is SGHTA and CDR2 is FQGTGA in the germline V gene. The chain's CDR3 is CASSSRDFTDTQYF. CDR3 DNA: TGTGCCAGCAGCTCTCGGGACTTCACAGATACGCAGTATTTT.

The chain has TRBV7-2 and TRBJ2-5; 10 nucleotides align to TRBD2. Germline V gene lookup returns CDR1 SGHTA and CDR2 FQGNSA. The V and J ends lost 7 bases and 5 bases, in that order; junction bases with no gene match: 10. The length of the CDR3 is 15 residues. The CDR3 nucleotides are TGTGCCAGCAAAGTGAGCGGGAGGGAGTGGGAGACCCAGTACTTC. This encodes CASKVSGREWETQYF.

The CDR3 bases are TGTGCCAGCGGACCTGCGGGAGACTGGGCCAACGTCCTGACTTTC. Amino acids: CASGPAGDWANVLTF. The rearrangement links TRBV27 to TRBJ2-6; 7 bases fit TRBD2. Per the germline V gene, CDR1 is MNHEY and CDR2 is SMNVEV (reference sequence). The CDR3 is 15 amino acids. After removal of 8 bases from V and 5 bases from J, the junction contained 9 bases not matched to a gene.

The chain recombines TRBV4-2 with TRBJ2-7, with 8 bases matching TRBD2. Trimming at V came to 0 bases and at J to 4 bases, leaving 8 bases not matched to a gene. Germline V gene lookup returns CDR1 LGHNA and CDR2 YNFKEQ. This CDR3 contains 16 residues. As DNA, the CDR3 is TGTGCCAGCAGCCAAGAGCTAGCGGGTGTTAAGTACGAGCAGTACTTC. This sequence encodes CASSQELAGVKYEQYF.

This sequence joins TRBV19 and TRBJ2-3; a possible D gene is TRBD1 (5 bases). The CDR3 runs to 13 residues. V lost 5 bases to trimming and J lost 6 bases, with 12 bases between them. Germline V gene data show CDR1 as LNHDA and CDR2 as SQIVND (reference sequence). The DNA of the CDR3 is TGTGCCAGTAGTTCGTCCGCAGGGGATACGCAGTATTTT. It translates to CASSSSAGDTQYF.

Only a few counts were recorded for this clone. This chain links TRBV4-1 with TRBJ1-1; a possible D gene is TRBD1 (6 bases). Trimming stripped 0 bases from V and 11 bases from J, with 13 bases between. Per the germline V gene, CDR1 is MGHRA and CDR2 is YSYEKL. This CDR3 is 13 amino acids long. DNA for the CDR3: TGCGCCAGCAGCCAAGATCGTTCAGGGGAGGCTTTCTTT. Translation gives CASSQDRSGEAFF.

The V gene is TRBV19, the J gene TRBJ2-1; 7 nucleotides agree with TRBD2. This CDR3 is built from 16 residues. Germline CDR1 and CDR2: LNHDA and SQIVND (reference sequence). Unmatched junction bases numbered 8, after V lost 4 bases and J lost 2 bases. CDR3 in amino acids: CASSSIKSGAYNEQFF. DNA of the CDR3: TGTGCCAGTAGTAGTATTAAGAGCGGGGCCTACAATGAGCAGTTCTTC.

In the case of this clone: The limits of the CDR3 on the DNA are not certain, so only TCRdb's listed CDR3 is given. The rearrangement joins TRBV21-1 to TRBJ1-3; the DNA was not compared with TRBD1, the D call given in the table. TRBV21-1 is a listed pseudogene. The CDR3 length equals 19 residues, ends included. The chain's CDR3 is CASSKSGWGQGSSGNTIYF.